The following is a TCR beta chain sequence with its context. This receptor's antigen is unknown. Per-nucleotide qualities are absent, and no much larger clonotype sits a single base away. The data belong to a study of radiation and T cells in renal cell carcinoma (dated by TCRdb to 2018 to 2021). Notes on the research overall: A total of fewer than 55 samples underwent TCR beta sequencing, made up of roughly 26 tumors and about 27 peripheral blood samples. The last blood draw occurred 4 weeks after radiation, at the same time as nephrectomy. Across all 50 or so samples, 4,016,671 unique CDR3 nucleotide sequences, encoding about 3,000,000 unique CDR3 amino acid sequences, were identified. Results the study describes overall, beyond this receptor: In blood, the top tumor clonotypes increased between baseline and 2 weeks post-radiation and then shrank by 4 weeks, which suggests that tumor-resident clones expanded only transiently. Because pretreatment tumor biopsies were not available, the study could not determine whether clonotypes were already present within the tumor at baseline. Because the trial had a single-armed design, the trial could not examine how radiation dose or scheduling affected the TCR repertoire. Dynamics of the blood repertoire were not tracked past 4 weeks after treatment.

TCR beta libraries were generated from genomic DNA with the immunoSEQ kit, following the manufacturer's recommendations. To prepare libraries, a first multiplex PCR with proprietary primers was run, followed by a second PCR that added unique barcodes, and a bead cleanup was done after each round. A kit-provided positive control reaction and a negative control reaction were included in every sample batch. The final libraries were assessed on an Agilent 4200 TapeStation D1000 ScreenTape, pooled by volume, and quantified by qPCR. Sequencing was performed on an Illumina NextSeq500 with a MidOutput 150-cycle cartridge, and 156 Read1 and 15 Index1 cycles were run with kit custom primers. The pooled library was loaded at approximately 1 pM, with a 20% PhiX control spiked in. The paper's processing steps were these. The vendor-processed data were analyzed in R, and a clonotype was defined as all T cells that share the same CDR3 nucleotide sequence. In the clone abundance analyses, frequencies in each sample were normalized to that sample's 10,000 most abundant clones. Public T cell clones, averaging fewer than five per sample, were removed before analysis. An abundance difference of at least 32-fold between compartments was the criterion for calling clonotypes tumor-enriched or baseline blood-enriched. A beta-binomial differential abundance model was used to identify clonotypes that expanded or contracted between blood time points. Tumor-blood repertoire similarity was measured with the Baroni-Urbani and Buser coefficient, and group comparisons used two-tailed Wilcoxon tests in R. Not all clones reach the TCRdb copy of this immuneACCESS table, which keeps in-frame sequences only. Checked studies attribute under half of the gap to unresolved V genes and leave the rest unexplained. That table supplies the V and J calls and clone size; D and trimming were determined from the DNA. This sample comprises approximately 43,000 clones, nearly 85% of them detected only once. The ten largest make up around a quarter of the sample.

The time point label of this sample denotes: blood 4 weeks post-SBRT, at nephrectomy. This sample's treatment or condition label indicates: 15 Gy SBRT to primary tumor, nephrectomy 4 weeks later. The samples were drawn from a clinical trial, where primary renal cell carcinomas were treated with 15 Gy of stereotactic body radiation therapy and then removed by nephrectomy 4 weeks afterward. To follow tumor-enriched clonotypes, serial peripheral blood was collected from radiation-treated patients at baseline and at 2 weeks and 4 weeks after SBRT. Every patient's renal cell carcinoma showed clear cell pathology. Genomic DNA for TCR sequencing was prepared using the QIAamp DNA Blood Mini Kit (Qiagen). Samples were included in the analyses only if all quality control checks were passed. There are 16 amino acids in the CDR3, from cysteine to phenylalanine inclusive. Of the read, only the CDR3 DNA is kept; its 48 bases are in frame from base 1. Relative to germline, V is 5 bases shorter and J is 9 bases shorter, with 20 bases between their ends. The germline V gene encodes CDR1 SGHTA and CDR2 FQGNSA.

Sequenced material: blood, taken from a patient whose treatment included radiotherapy and nephrectomy. The chain employs TRBV7-2 and TRBJ1-6, with the D gene uncertain. The sequence came from a woman in her seventies with renal cell carcinoma. The nucleotide sequence is given as TGTGCCAGCAGCATGCGCGGTCGGGGTGAGGGTTCACCCCTCCACTTT. Translated, this gives CASSMRGRGEGSPLHF.